The 23 T cell receptor beta chains listed next were all sequenced from one sample in a study of T cell responses to AZD1222 COVID-19 vaccine. Here immunoSEQ multiplex PCR was the method, and the copy in TCRdb shows in-frame clones only, minus some. The profile shows fewer than 130,000 clones, 70% to 90% of them singletons. Sequenced material: peripheral blood, taken 28 days after the second AZD1222 dose. These receptors were obtained from an adult who received the AZD1222 COVID-19 vaccine.

V usage is TRBV27 and J usage is TRBJ2-7; TRBD2 aligns across 9 bases. The ends lost 5 bases at V and 4 bases at J; junction bases unmatched: 6. The germline V gene has CDR1 MNHEY and CDR2 SMNVEV (reference sequence). The CDR3 sequence is 14 residues long. The CDR3 here is CASSPSGIFYEQYF. CDR3 nucleotide sequence: TGTGCCAGCAGTCCTAGCGGGATCTTTTACGAGCAGTACTTC.

This clone is a singleton in its sample. The chain combines TRBV20-1 with TRBJ2-2; D is undetermined. Between the trimmed V and J ends, which lost 3 bases and 8 bases, there was a span of 13 bases. The CDR3 sequence is 13 residues long. The germline gives CDR1 DFQATT, CDR2 SNEGSKA (reference sequence). Written as DNA, the CDR3 is TGCAGTGCTAGTAATCCCGCTTTAGGGGAGCTGTTTTTT. Translating it yields CSASNPALGELFF.

This rearrangement joins TRBV19 to TRBJ1-2; TRBD1 aligns across 7 bases. This CDR3 spans 15 amino acids. V lost 2 bases and J lost 2; bases outside the gene matches: 5. Looked up from germline, CDR1 is LNHDA and CDR2 is SQIVND (reference sequence). Written as DNA, the CDR3 is TGTGCCAGTAGTATAAGTGGCAGGGGGAACTATGGCTACACCTTC. Translated: CASSISGRGNYGYTF.

This rearrangement joins TRBV28 to TRBJ2-7, with D hard to call. This CDR3 comprises 15 residues. CDR1 and CDR2 (germline): MDHEN, SYDVKM. V was trimmed by 2 bases and J by 3 bases, leaving 14 bases between them. This CDR3 reads CASSLGGRLGYEQYF. CDR3 DNA: TGTGCCAGCAGTTTAGGTGGACGGCTGGGCTACGAGCAGTACTTC.

The chain couples TRBV7-8 to TRBJ2-1; a possible D gene is TRBD2 (6 bases). Trimming cost V 1 base and J 3 bases, with 10 bases left between them. This CDR3 contains 15 residues. Germline CDR1 and CDR2: SGHVS and FQNEAQ. The CDR3 DNA is TGTGCCAGCAGCTTAGAGCGGGTGTTCTACAATGAGCAGTTCTTC. Translated, it gives CASSLERVFYNEQFF.

The CDR3 protein is CASSQDHSSGNTIYF. CDR3 DNA sequence: TGCGCCAGCAGCCAAGACCACAGCTCTGGAAACACCATATATTTT. V and J are TRBV4-1 and TRBJ1-3; no reliable D call. From germline, CDR1 is MGHRA and CDR2 YSYEKL. Trimming took 0 bases from V and 0 from J, leaving 6 bases between them. This CDR3 has 15 residues.

The rearrangement joins TRBV2 to TRBJ2-3; 8 nucleotides agree with TRBD1. Unmatched junction bases numbered 6, after V lost 6 bases and J lost 4 bases. The germline CDR1 and CDR2 sequences are SNHLY and FYNNEI. CDR3 length equals 14 residues. The CDR3 here is CASSPQGVSDTQYF. Here the CDR3 DNA reads TGTGCCAGCAGCCCACAGGGGGTCTCAGATACGCAGTATTTT.

The chain links TRBV18 to TRBJ2-3; D ambiguous. The CDR3 has 12 residues. Germline V gene data show CDR1 as KGHSH and CDR2 as LQKENI. The V end lost 5 bases, the J end lost 0 bases, and 3 bases lay between the germline ends. CDR3 loop: CASSSSTDTQYF. The CDR3 bases are TGTGCCAGCTCATCTAGCACAGATACGCAGTATTTT. Full variable domain (remainder filled in from reference TRBV18 and TRBJ2-3): NAGVMQNPRHLVRRRGQEARLRCSPMKGHSHVYWYRQLPEEGLKFMVYLQKENIIDESGMPKERFSAEFPKEGPSILRIQQVVRGDSAAYFCASSSSTDTQYFGPGTRLTVL.

The chain combines TRBV30 with TRBJ2-7; D may correspond to TRBD1 or TRBD2 (5 bases each). The CDR3 sequence is 12 residues long. CDR1 is GTSNPN and CDR2 is SVGIG in the germline V gene (reference sequence). V was trimmed by 2 bases and J by 3 bases, leaving 8 bases between them. The CDR3 sequence is CAWSRDGYEQYF. CDR3 coding DNA: TGTGCCTGGAGTCGGGACGGCTACGAGCAGTACTTC.

The genes are TRBV7-3 and TRBJ2-3; TRBD2 is a possible D gene (5 bases). The CDR3 runs to 15 residues. Germline assignment: CDR1 SGHTA and CDR2 FQGTGA. Deletions cut 3 bases from V and 4 bases from J, with 14 bases between. CDR3 amino acids: CASSFGLAPSDTQYF. CDR3 DNA: TGTGCCAGCAGCTTTGGACTCGCCCCGTCAGATACGCAGTATTTT. The variable domain in full, with the rest retrieved from reference TRBV7-3 and TRBJ2-3, is GAGVSQTPSNKVTEKGKYVELRCDPISGHTALYWYRQSLGQGPEFLIYFQGTGAADDSGLPNDRFFAVRPEGSVSTLKIQRTERGDSAVYLCASSFGLAPSDTQYFGPGTRLTVL.

The chain combines TRBV4-1 with TRBJ2-7, with 8 nucleotides matching TRBD2. CDR1 and CDR2 (germline): MGHRA, YSYEKL. The trim removed 5 bases at V and 0 bases at J, leaving 12 bases unmatched. The CDR3 covers 17 residues. The chain's CDR3 is CASSSGLAGVTSYEQYF. The CDR3 coding sequence is TGCGCCAGCAGCTCCGGGCTAGCGGGCGTGACCTCCTACGAGCAGTACTTC.

This clone was seen just once. The chain links TRBV28 to TRBJ1-2; D is undetermined. The CDR3 runs to 13 residues. The V and J ends lost 7 bases and 3 bases respectively, with 12 bases between them. CDR1 and CDR2 (germline): MDHEN, SYDVKM. The CDR3 DNA sequence: TGTGCCAGCACCACACGGGTTGACTATGGCTACACCTTC. Its translation is CASTTRVDYGYTF.

This clone was picked up many times. This chain joins TRBV18 and TRBJ2-4, with a possible D match to TRBD2 (6 bases). This CDR3 contains 16 residues. Trimming pared 5 bases from V and 1 base from J, leaving 15 bases between. Per the germline V gene, CDR1 is KGHSH and CDR2 is LQKENI. CDR3 in amino acids: CASSSGAEPAKNIQYF. For the CDR3, the DNA is TGTGCCAGCTCATCGGGAGCTGAACCTGCCAAAAACATTCAGTACTTC.

The gene calls are TRBV7-9 and TRBJ1-2, with 9 bases fitting TRBD1. The CDR3 runs to 14 residues. The trim removed 1 base at V and 7 bases at J, leaving 4 bases unmatched. Germline assignment: CDR1 SEHNR and CDR2 FQNEAQ (reference sequence). CDR3 DNA sequence: TGTGCCAGCAGCTTAGGGACAGGGGATTTTGGCTACACCTTC. This sequence encodes CASSLGTGDFGYTF.

The genes are TRBV5-6 and TRBJ1-2, with D tentatively TRBD1 (5 bases). The germline V gene encodes CDR1 SGHDT and CDR2 YYEEEE. V lost 4 bases and J lost 7, with 14 bases in between. This CDR3 has 13 amino acids. CDR3 sequence (DNA): TGTGCCAGCAGCGTGACGGGGGGAGGTGGCTACACCTTC. It is translated as CASSVTGGGGYTF.

The count of this clone is one. The chain uses TRBV20-1 and TRBJ1-2; no definite D call. The CDR3 spans 11 residues. V was cut by 6 bases and J by 5 bases, with 10 bases left in between. Germline CDR1 reads DFQATT; CDR2 reads SNEGSKA (reference sequence). The CDR3 loop is CSAVREYGYTF. The CDR3 DNA sequence: TGCAGTGCCGTACGGGAGTATGGCTACACCTTC.

The V and J genes are TRBV27 and TRBJ2-7, with D unresolved. CDR1 MNHEY and CDR2 SMNVEV come from the germline V gene (reference sequence). CDR3 size: 14 residues. V gave up 5 bases and J gave up 2 bases, with 13 bases separating them. CDR3 nucleotide sequence: TGTGCCAGCAGTCCCCCCCGGAGCACCTACGAGCAGTACTTC. Protein: CASSPPRSTYEQYF.

This chain connects TRBV11-3 to TRBJ2-7; 7 bases map to TRBD1. The trim removed 3 bases at V and 5 bases at J, leaving 7 bases unmatched. Germline V CDR1 and CDR2: SGHNT, YENEEA. The CDR3 covers 14 residues. The CDR3 is CASSLRQGSDEQYF. CDR3 in DNA: TGTGCCAGCAGCTTGAGACAGGGATCGGACGAGCAGTACTTC.

The CDR3 spells CAKSRAGGTIQYF. The CDR3 region has the DNA TGTGCCAAATCCAGGGCTGGGGGCACTATTCAGTACTTC. V is TRBV21-1 and J is TRBJ2-4; the table's D call of TRBD1 was not tested on the DNA. TRBV21-1 is a pseudogene. The CDR3 covers 13 residues.

The chain couples TRBV3-1 (or the pseudogene TRBV3-2) to TRBJ2-7, with TRBD1 identical over 10 bases. Trimming took 5 bases from V and 5 from J; bases not matched to a gene: 6. Germline-derived CDR1 and CDR2 are LGHDT and YNNKEL (reference sequence). The CDR3 spans 14 residues. The CDR3 spells CASSTGQGTDEQYF. The CDR3 DNA is TGTGCCAGCAGCACGGGACAGGGGACCGACGAGCAGTACTTC.

The genes are TRBV18 and TRBJ2-5; D is ambiguous. Germline CDR1 is KGHSH and CDR2 is LQKENI. The CDR3 covers 15 residues. Trimming stripped 1 base from V and 5 bases from J, with 14 bases between. Here the CDR3 reads CASSPQKGGVETQYF. The DNA of the CDR3 is TGTGCCAGCTCACCACAGAAAGGTGGTGTGGAGACCCAGTACTTC.

The V and J genes are TRBV19 and TRBJ1-1; no definite D call. The CDR3 is made up of 14 amino acids. Germline-derived CDR1 and CDR2 are LNHDA and SQIVND (reference sequence). The germline V and J ends were trimmed by 11 bases and 1 base, with 17 bases remaining between them. The CDR3 protein is CACQRGRTNTEAFF. The CDR3, as DNA: TGTGCCTGTCAGCGTGGGAGAACGAACACTGAAGCTTTCTTT.

For the CDR3, the DNA is TGCGCCAGCAGTGAACTTCTAGGACAGGGGAACACTGAAGCTTTCTTT. It is translated as CASSELLGQGNTEAFF. The chain carries TRBV10-1 and TRBJ1-1, with TRBD1 matching 8 bases. The trim removed 3 bases at V and 1 base at J, leaving 7 bases unmatched. This CDR3 is 16 amino acids long. Per germline, CDR1 WNHNN and CDR2 SYGVQD (reference sequence).